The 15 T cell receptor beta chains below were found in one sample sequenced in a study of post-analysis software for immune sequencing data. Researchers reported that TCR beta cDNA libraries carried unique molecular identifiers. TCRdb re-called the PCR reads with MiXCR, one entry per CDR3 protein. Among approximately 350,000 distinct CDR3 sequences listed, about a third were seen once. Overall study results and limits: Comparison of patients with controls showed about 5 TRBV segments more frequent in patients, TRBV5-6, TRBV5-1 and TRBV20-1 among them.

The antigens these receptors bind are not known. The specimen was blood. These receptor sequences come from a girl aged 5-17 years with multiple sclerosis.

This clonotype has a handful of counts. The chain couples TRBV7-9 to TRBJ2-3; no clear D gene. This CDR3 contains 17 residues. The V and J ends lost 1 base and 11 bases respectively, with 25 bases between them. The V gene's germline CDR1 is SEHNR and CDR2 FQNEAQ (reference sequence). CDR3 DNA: TGTGCCAGCAGCTTAGGGGTAACTACGTTAAAGGTCCCCGGGCAGTATTTT. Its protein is CASSLGVTTLKVPGQYF.

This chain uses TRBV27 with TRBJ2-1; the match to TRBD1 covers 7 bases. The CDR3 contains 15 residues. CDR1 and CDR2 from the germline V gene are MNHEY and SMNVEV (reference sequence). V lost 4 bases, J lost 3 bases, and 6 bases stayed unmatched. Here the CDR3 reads CASSYGTDFYNEQFF. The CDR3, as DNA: TGTGCCAGCAGTTATGGGACAGACTTCTACAATGAGCAGTTCTTC.

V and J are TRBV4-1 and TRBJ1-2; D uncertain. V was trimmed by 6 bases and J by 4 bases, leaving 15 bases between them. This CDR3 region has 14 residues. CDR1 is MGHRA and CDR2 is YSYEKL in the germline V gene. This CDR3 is CASRKPRRGYGYTF. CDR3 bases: TGCGCCAGCAGAAAGCCTCGGAGAGGCTATGGCTACACCTTC.

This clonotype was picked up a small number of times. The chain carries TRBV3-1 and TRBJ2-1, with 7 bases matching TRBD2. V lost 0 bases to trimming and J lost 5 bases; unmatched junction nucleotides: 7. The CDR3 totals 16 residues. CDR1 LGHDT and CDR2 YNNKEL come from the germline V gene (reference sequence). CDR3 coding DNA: TGTGCCAGCAGCCAAGAGAGGCTAGCGGTTCACAATGAGCAGTTCTTC. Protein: CASSQERLAVHNEQFF.

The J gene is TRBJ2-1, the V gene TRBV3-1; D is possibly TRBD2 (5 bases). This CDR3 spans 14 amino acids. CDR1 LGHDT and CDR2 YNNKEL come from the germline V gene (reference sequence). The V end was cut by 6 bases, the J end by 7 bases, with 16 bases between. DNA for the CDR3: TGTGCCAGCAGTACGCAGGACTTCATTAATGAGCAGTTCTTC. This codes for CASSTQDFINEQFF.

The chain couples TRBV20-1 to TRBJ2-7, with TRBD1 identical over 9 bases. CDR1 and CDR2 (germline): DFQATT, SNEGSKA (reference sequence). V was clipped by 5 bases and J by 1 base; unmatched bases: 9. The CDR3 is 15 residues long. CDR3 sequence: CSAGSTGGVSYEQYF. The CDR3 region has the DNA TGCAGTGCTGGTTCAACAGGGGGCGTGTCCTACGAGCAGTACTTC.

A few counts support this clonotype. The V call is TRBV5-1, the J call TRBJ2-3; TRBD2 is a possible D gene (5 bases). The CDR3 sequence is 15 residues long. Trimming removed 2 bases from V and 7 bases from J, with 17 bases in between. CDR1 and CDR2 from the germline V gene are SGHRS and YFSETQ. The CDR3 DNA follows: TGCGCCAGCAGCTTAACCACCGTTGCCGGGAATACGCAGTATTTT. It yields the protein CASSLTTVAGNTQYF.

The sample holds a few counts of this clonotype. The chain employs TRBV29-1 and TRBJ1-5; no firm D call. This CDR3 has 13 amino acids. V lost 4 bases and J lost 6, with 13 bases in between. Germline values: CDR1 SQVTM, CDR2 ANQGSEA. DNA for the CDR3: TGCAGCGTTGGATTCGGGGAGGGTCAGCCCCAGCATTTT. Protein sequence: CSVGFGEGQPQHF. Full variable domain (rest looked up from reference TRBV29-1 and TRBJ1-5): SAVISQKPSRDICQRGTSLTIQCQVDSQVTMMFWYRQQPGQSLTLIATANQGSEATYESGFVIDKFPISRPNLTFSTLTVSNMSPEDSSIYLCSVGFGEGQPQHFGDGTRLSIL.

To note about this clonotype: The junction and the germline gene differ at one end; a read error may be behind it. CDR3 sequence: CTSSWPGTSGGETQYF. The CDR3 DNA follows: TGCACCAGCAGCTGGCCCGGGACTAGCGGGGGGGAGACCCAGTACTTC. The chain employs TRBV5-1 and TRBJ2-7; 15 nucleotides agree with TRBD2. The end of the DNA aligns better with TRBJ2-5, so the J call may be wrong. Germline loops: CDR1 SGHRS, CDR2 YFSETQ. The CDR3 is 16 amino acids.

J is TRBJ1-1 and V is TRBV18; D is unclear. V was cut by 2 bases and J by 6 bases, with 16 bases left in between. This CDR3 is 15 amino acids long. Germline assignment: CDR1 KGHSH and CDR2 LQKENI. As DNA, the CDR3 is TGTGCCAGCTCACCAGGCGGAAGGGCAAGGGCTGAAGCTTTCTTT. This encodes CASSPGGRARAEAFF.

The CDR3 bases are TGTGCCAGTAGTCACTTGGACAGGTCTGGGGCCAACGTCCTGACTTTC. Residues: CASSHLDRSGANVLTF. The chain links TRBV19 to TRBJ2-6, with 7 bases identical to TRBD1. CDR3 length: 16 residues. The germline V gene has CDR1 LNHDA and CDR2 SQIVND (reference sequence). V lost 5 bases to trimming and J lost 1 base; unmatched junction nucleotides: 5.

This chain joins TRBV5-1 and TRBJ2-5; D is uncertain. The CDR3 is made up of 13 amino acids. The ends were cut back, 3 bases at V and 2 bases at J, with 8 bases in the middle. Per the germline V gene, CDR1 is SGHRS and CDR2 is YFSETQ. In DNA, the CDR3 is TGCGCCAGCAGCTCCCAGGTACAAGAGACCCAGTACTTC. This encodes CASSSQVQETQYF.

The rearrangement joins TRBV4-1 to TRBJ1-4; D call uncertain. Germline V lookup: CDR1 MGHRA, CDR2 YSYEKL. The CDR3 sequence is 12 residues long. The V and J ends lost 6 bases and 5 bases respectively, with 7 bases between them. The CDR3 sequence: CASRRGNEKLFF. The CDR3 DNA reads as TGCGCCAGCAGGAGAGGAAATGAAAAACTGTTTTTT.

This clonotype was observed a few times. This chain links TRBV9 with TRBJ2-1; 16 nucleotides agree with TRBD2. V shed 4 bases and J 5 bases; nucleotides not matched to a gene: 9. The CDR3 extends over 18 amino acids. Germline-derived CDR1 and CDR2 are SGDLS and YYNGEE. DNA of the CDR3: TGTGCCAGCAGCATTTCCGGGACTAGCGGGGGGGCCGACAATGAGCAGTTCTTC. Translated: CASSISGTSGGADNEQFF.

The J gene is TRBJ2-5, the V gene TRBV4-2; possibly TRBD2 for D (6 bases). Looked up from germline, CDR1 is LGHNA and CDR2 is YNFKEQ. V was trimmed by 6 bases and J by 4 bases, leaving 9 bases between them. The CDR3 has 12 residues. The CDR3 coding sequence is TGTGCCAGCAGGGGGACTCCAGAGACCCAGTACTTC. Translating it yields CASRGTPETQYF.